Each of the 2 T cell receptor beta chains below was sequenced from the same sample in a study of OX40 agonist ivuxolimab in advanced cancers. Profiled with immunoSEQ multiplex PCR; TCRdb holds only in-frame clones, not every one. The profile shows about 85,000 clones, approximately 86% of them singletons. The material sequenced was CD4+ or CD8+ T cells sorted from blood, taken in a trial of the OX40 agonist ivuxolimab. The receptors come from an adult with an advanced solid tumor such as melanoma, head and neck, liver or kidney cancer.

V usage is TRBV7-8 and J usage is TRBJ1-5, with a possible D match to TRBD1 (6 bases). This CDR3 comprises 14 residues. Trimming stripped 5 bases from V and 1 base from J, with 9 bases between. Germline CDR1 reads SGHVS; CDR2 reads FQNEAQ. The CDR3 is CASSTTGSNQPQHF. CDR3 nucleotides: TGTGCCAGCAGCACCACAGGGAGCAATCAGCCCCAGCATTTT. Full variable domain (rest looked up from reference TRBV7-8 and TRBJ1-5): GAGVSQSPRYKVAKRGQDVALRCDPISGHVSLFWYQQALGQGPEFLTYFQNEAQLDKSGLPSDRFFAERPEGSVSTLKIQRTQQEDSAVYLCASSTTGSNQPQHFGDGTRLSIL.

The chain recombines TRBV7-2 with TRBJ2-5; TRBD1 aligns across 9 bases. Germline values: CDR1 SGHTA, CDR2 FQGNSA. The CDR3 consists of 17 residues. Trimming took 5 bases from V and 4 from J; bases not matched to a gene: 14. This CDR3 is CASSPGLSGQGRETQYF. Written as DNA, the CDR3 is TGTGCCAGCAGCCCTGGGCTGAGCGGACAGGGGAGAGAGACCCAGTACTTC.